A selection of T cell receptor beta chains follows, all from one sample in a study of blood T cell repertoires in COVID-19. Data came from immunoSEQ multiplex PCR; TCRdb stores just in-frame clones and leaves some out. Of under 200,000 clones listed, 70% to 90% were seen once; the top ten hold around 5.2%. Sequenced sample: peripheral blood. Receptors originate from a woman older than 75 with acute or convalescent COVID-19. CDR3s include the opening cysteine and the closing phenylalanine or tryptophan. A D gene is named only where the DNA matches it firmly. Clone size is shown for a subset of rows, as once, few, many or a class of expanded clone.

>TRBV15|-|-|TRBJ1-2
CATSSPIGYTF
TGTGCCACCAGCAGCCCTATAGGCTACACCTTC
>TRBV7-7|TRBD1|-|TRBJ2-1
CASSLGTGNYNEQFF
TGTGCTAGCAGCTTAGGGACAGGGAACTACAATGAGCAGTTCTTC
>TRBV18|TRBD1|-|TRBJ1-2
CASSPPPQGRSGYTF
TGTGCCAGCTCACCACCGCCACAGGGGAGGTCTGGCTACACCTTC
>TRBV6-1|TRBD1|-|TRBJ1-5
CASSGDRRRLGSNQPQHF
TGTGCCAGCAGTGGGGACAGGCGCCGACTGGGAAGCAATCAGCCCCAGCATTTT
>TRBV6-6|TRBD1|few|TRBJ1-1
CASSRTLDRGRKTEAFF
TGTGCCAGCAGTCGCACCCTGGACAGGGGAAGGAAGACTGAAGCTTTCTTT
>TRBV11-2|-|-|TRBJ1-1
CASSPYTEAFF
TGTGCCAGCAGCCCTTACACCGAAGCTTTCTTT
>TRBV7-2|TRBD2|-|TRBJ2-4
CASAVAGEGNIQYF
TGTGCCTCCGCGGTAGCGGGAGAGGGAAACATTCAGTACTTC
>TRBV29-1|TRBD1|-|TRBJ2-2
CSAGTGGWTGELFF
TGCAGCGCCGGGACAGGGGGATGGACCGGGGAGCTGTTTTTT
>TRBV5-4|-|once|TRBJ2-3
CASSFVGTDTQYF
TGTGCCAGCAGCTTTGTAGGCACAGATACGCAGTATTTT
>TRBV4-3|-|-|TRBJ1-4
CASSREEERGATNEKLFF
TGCGCCAGCAGCCGAGAGGAGGAACGGGGGGCAACTAATGAAAAACTGTTTTTT
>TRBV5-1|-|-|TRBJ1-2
CASSLGGANYGYTF
TGCGCCAGCAGCTTGGGGGGAGCTAACTATGGCTACACCTTC
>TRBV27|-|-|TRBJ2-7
CASSSTETYEQYF
TGTGCCAGCTCCTCGACAGAGACCTACGAGCAGTACTTC
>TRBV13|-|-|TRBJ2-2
CASSLSSDNTGELFF
TGTGCCAGCAGCTTATCTAGCGATAACACCGGGGAGCTGTTTTTT
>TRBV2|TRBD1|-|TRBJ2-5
CASSGDRVETQYF
TGTGCCAGCAGTGGGGACAGGGTTGAGACCCAGTACTTC
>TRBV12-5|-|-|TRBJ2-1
CASGLAGPSYNEQFF
TGTGCTAGTGGTTTAGCAGGGCCCTCCTACAATGAGCAGTTCTTC
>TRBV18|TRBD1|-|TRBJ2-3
CASSQSQGAADTQYF
TGTGCCAGCTCACAGAGCCAGGGGGCGGCAGATACGCAGTATTTT
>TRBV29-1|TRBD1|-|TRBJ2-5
CSVVYIGGRETQYF
TGCAGCGTTGTATACATAGGGGGCAGGGAGACCCAGTACTTC
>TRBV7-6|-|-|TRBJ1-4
CASSLSTTNEKLFF
TGTGCCAGCAGCTTAAGCACCACTAATGAAAAACTGTTTTTT